One T cell receptor beta chain is described in this entry. The antigen is undetermined. The data originate from a study of blood T cells in healthy people across ages. Next came a second PCR, run for roughly 6 to 11 cycles, which used a sample-barcoded 5' primer along with a J-beta primer mix. A single record per CDR3 protein comes from TCRdb applying MiXCR to the 5' RACE reads. Of 1.8 million or so distinct CDR3 sequences in the sample, roughly 43% are singletons; the top ten hold 23%. Study-wide findings and caveats: Not knowing donor CMV status may have confounded expanded clonotype changes.

Trimming took off 4 bases at V and 3 bases at J, with 12 bases between the two ends. The CDR3 runs 14 residues. Per the germline V gene, CDR1 is MDHEN and CDR2 is SYDVKM. Material: blood. This chain joins TRBV28 and TRBJ1-1; maybe TRBD1 (6 bases). This clonotype originated in a human donor in good health. CDR3 sequence (DNA): TGTGCCAGCAGTTCTCAGGGGAGGGACACTGAAGCTTTCTTT. Protein product: CASSSQGRDTEAFF.